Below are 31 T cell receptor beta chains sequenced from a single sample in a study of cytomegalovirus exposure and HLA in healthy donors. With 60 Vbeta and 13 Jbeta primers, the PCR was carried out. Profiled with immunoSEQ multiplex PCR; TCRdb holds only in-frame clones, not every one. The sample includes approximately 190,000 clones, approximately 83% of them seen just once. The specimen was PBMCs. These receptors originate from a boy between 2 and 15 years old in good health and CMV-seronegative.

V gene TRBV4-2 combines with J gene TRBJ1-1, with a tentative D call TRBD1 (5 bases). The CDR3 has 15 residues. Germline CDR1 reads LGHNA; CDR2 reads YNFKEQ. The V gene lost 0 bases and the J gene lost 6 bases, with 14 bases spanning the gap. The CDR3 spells CASSQDRGRVSEAFF. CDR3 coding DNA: TGTGCCAGCAGCCAAGATAGGGGCAGGGTGTCTGAAGCTTTCTTT.

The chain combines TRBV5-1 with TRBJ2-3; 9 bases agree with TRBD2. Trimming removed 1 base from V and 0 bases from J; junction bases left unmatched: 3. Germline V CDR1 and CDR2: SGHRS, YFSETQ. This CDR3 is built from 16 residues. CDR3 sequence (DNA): TGCGCCAGCAGCTTGTCTAGCGGGGTTAGCACAGATACGCAGTATTTT. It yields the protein CASSLSSGVSTDTQYF. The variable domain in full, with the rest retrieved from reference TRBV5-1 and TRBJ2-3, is KAGVTQTPRYLIKTRGQQVTLSCSPISGHRSVSWYQQTPGQGLQFLFEYFSETQRNKGNFPGRFSGRQFSNSRSEMNVSTLELGDSALYLCASSLSSGVSTDTQYFGPGTRLTVL.

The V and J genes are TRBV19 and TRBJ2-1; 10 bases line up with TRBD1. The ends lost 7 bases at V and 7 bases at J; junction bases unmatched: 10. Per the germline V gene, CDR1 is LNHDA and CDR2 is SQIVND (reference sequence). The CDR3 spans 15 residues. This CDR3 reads CASKGQGLFGNEQFF. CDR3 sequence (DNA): TGTGCCAGTAAGGGACAGGGGCTGTTCGGGAATGAGCAGTTCTTC.

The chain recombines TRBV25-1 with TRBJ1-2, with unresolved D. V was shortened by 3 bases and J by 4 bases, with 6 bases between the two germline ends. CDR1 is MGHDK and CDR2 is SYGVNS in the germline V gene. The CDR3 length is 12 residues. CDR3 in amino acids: CASSDSLYGYTF. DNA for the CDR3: TGTGCCAGCAGTGACTCTCTCTATGGCTACACCTTC.

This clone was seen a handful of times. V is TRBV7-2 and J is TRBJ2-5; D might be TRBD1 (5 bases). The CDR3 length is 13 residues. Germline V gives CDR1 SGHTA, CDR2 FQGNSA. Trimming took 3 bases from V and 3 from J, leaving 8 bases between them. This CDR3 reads CASSLSREETQYF. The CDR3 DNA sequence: TGTGCCAGCAGCTTGTCCAGGGAAGAGACCCAGTACTTC.

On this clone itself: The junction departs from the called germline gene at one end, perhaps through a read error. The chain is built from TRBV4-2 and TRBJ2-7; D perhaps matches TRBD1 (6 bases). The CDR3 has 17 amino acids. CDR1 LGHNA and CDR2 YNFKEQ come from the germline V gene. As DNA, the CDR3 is TGTGCCAGCAACCAAGATCGAAACAGGGTAGTTTCCTACGAGCAGTACTTC. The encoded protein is CASNQDRNRVVSYEQYF.

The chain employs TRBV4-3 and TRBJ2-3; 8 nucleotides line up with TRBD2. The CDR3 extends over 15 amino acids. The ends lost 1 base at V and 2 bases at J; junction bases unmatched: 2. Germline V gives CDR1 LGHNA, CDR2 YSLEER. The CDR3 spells CASSQGGGLTDTQYF. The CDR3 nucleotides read TGCGCCAGCAGCCAAGGCGGGGGGCTCACAGATACGCAGTATTTT.

This CDR3 is CASSPQGNEQFF. The DNA of the CDR3 is TGTGCCAGCAGCCCACAGGGGAATGAGCAGTTCTTC. The chain is built from TRBV5-5 and TRBJ2-1, with 7 bases identical to TRBD1. V lost 4 bases, J lost 7 bases, and 2 bases stayed unmatched. The germline gives CDR1 SGHKS, CDR2 YYEKEE (reference sequence). The CDR3 sequence is 12 residues long.

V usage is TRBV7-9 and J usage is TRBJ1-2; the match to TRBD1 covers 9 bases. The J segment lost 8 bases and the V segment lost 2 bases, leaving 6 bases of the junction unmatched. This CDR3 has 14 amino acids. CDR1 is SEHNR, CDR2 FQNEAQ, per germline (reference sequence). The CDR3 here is CASSLLGQGSGYTF. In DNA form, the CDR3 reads TGTGCCAGCAGCTTACTGGGACAGGGAAGCGGCTACACCTTC.

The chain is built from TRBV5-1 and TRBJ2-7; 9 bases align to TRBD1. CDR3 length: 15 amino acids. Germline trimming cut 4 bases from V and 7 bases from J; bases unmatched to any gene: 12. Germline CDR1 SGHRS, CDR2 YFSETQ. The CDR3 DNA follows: TGCGCCAGCAGCACGGGGACAGGGCCCCCCTCTGAGCAGTACTTC. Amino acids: CASSTGTGPPSEQYF.

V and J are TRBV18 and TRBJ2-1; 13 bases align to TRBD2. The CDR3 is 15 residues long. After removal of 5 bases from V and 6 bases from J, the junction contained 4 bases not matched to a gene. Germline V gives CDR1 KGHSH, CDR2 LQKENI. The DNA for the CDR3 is TGTGCCAGCTCAAGTACTAGCGGGGGGGGCAATGAGCAGTTCTTC. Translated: CASSSTSGGGNEQFF.

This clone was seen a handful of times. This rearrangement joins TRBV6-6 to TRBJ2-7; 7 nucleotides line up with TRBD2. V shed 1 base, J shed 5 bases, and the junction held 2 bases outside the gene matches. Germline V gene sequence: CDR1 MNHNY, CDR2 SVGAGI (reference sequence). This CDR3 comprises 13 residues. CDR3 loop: CASSYWGRDEQYF. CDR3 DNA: TGTGCCAGCAGTTACTGGGGGAGGGACGAGCAGTACTTC.

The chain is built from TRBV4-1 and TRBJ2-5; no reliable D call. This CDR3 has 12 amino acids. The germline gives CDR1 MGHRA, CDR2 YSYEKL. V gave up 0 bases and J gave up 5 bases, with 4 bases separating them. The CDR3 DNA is TGCGCCAGCAGCCAAGATCATGAGACCCAGTACTTC. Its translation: CASSQDHETQYF.

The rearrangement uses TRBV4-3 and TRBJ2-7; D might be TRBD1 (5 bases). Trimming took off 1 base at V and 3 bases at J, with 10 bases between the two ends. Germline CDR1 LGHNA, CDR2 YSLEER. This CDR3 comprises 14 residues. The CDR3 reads CASSQGQGVYEQYF. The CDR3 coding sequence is TGCGCCAGCAGCCAAGGTCAAGGGGTCTACGAGCAGTACTTC.

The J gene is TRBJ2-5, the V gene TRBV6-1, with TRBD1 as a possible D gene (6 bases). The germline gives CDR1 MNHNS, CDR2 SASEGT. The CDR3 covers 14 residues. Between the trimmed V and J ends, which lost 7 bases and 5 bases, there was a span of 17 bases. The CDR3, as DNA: TGTGCCAGCACCGAAAAAGACAGGAGGGAGACCCAGTACTTC. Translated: CASTEKDRRETQYF.

CDR3 sequence reads: CASSDSTGTGAIGYTF. The CDR3 bases are TGTGCCAGCAGCGATAGCACCGGGACAGGGGCGATTGGCTACACCTTC. This rearrangement joins TRBV21-1 to TRBJ1-2; no check of the table's D call, TRBD1, against the DNA was made. TRBV21-1 is a listed pseudogene. The CDR3 consists of 16 residues.

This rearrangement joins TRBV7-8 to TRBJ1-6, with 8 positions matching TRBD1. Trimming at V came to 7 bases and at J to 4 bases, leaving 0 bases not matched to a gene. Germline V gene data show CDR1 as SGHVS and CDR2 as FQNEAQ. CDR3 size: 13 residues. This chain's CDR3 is CASNRGYNSPLHF. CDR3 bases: TGTGCCAGCAACAGGGGGTATAATTCACCCCTCCACTTT.

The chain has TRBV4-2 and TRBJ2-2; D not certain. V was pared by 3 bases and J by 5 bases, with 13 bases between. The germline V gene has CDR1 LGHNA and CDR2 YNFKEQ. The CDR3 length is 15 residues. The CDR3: CASSHSTLETGELFF. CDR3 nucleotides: TGTGCCAGCAGCCATTCCACCCTAGAAACCGGGGAGCTGTTTTTT.

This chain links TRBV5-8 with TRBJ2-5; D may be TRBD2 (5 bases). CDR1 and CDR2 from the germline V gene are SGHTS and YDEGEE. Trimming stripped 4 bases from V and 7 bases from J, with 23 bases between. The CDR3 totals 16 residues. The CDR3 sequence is CASSPAWALGRGTQYF. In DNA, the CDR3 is TGTGCCAGCAGCCCGGCGTGGGCGCTCGGCCGGGGGACCCAGTACTTC. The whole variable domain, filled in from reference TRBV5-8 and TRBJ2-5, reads EAGVTQSPTHLIKTRGQQATLRCSPISGHTSVYWYQQALGLGLQFLLWYDEGEERNRGNFPPRFSGRQFPNYSSELNVNALELEDSALYLCASSPAWALGRGTQYFGPGTRLLVL.

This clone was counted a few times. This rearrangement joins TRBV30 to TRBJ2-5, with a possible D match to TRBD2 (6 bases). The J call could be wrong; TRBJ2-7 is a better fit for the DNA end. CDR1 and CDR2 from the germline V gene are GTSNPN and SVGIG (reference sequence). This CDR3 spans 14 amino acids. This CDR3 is CAWSETGLPYEQYF. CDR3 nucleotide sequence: TGTGCCTGGAGTGAGACGGGACTGCCCTACGAGCAGTACTTC.

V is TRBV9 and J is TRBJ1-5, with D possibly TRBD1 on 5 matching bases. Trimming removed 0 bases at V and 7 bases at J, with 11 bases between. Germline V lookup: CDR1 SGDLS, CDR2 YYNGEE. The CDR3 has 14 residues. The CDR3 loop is CASSVAGFGQPQHF. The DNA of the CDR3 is TGTGCCAGCAGCGTAGCAGGGTTTGGACAGCCCCAGCATTTT.

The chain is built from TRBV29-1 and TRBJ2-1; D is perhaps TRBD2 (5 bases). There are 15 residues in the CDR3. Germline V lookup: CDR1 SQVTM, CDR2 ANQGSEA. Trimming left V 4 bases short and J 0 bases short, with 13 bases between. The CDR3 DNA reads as TGCAGCGTTGCGAACGAGCGGAGCTCCTACAATGAGCAGTTCTTC. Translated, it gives CSVANERSSYNEQFF.

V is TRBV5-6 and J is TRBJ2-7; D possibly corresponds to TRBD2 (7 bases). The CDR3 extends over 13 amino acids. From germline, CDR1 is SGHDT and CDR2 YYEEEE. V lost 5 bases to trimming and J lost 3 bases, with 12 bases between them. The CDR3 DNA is TGTGCCAGCAGTAGGGAGGGGGGCTACGAGCAGTACTTC. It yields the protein CASSREGGYEQYF. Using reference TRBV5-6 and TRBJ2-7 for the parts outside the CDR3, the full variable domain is DAGVTQSPTHLIKTRGQQVTLRCSPKSGHDTVSWYQQALGQGPQFIFQYYEEEERQRGNFPDRFSGHQFPNYSSELNVNALLLGDSALYLCASSREGGYEQYFGPGTRLTVT.

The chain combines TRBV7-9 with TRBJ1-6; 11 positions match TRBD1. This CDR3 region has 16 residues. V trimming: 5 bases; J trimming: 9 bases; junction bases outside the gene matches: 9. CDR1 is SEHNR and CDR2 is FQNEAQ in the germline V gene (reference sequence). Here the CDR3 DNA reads TGTGCCAGCAGCGAGGGGGACAGGGGGTTTGGTTCACCCCTCCACTTT. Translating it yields CASSEGDRGFGSPLHF.

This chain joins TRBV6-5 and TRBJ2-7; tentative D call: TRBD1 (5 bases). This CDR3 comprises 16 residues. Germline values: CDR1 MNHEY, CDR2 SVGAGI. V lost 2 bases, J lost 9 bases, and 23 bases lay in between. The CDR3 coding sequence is TGTGCCAGCAGTTACGGGGTAGTAGGGGTCCGAGGTGGGCAGTACTTC. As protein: CASSYGVVGVRGGQYF.

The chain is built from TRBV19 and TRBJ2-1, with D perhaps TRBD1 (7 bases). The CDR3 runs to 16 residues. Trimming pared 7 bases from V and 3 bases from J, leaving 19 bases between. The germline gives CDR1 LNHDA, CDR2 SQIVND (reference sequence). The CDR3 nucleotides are TGTGCCAGTACCCCCGAGAGGGGGGACAGCTACAATGAGCAGTTCTTC. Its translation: CASTPERGDSYNEQFF. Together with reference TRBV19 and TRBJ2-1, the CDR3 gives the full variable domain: DGGITQSPKYLFRKEGQNVTLSCEQNLNHDAMYWYRQDPGQGLRLIYYSQIVNDFQKGDIAEGYSVSREKKESFPLTVTSAQKNPTAFYLCASTPERGDSYNEQFFGPGTRLTVL.

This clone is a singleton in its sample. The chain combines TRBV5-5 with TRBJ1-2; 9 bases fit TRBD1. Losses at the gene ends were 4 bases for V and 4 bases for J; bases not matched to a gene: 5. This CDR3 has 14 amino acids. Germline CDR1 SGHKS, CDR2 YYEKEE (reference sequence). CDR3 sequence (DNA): TGTGCCAGCAGCCCAGGACAGGGGTTCTATGGCTACACCTTC. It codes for CASSPGQGFYGYTF.

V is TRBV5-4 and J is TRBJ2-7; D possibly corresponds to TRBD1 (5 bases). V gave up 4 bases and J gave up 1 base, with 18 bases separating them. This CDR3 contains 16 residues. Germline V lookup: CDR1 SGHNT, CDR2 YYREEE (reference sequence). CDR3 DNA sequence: TGTGCCAGCAGCGAACGACCGACAGAAAATTCCTACGAGCAGTACTTC. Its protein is CASSERPTENSYEQYF.

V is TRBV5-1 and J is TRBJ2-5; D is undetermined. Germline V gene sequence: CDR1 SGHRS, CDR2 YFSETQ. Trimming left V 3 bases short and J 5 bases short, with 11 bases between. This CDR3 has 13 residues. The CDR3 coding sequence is TGCGCCAGCAGCTCCTCTACGTCTGAGACCCAGTACTTC. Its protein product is CASSSSTSETQYF. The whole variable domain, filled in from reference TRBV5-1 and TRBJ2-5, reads KAGVTQTPRYLIKTRGQQVTLSCSPISGHRSVSWYQQTPGQGLQFLFEYFSETQRNKGNFPGRFSGRQFSNSRSEMNVSTLELGDSALYLCASSSSTSETQYFGPGTRLLVL.

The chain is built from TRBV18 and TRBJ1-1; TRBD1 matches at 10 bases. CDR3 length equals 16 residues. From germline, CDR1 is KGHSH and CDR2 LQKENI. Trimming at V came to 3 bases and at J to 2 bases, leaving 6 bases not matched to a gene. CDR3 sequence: CASSPVTGGFNTEAFF. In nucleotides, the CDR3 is TGTGCCAGCTCACCGGTGACAGGGGGCTTTAACACTGAAGCTTTCTTT. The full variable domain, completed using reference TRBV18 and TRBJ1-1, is NAGVMQNPRHLVRRRGQEARLRCSPMKGHSHVYWYRQLPEEGLKFMVYLQKENIIDESGMPKERFSAEFPKEGPSILRIQQVVRGDSAAYFCASSPVTGGFNTEAFFGQGTRLTVV.

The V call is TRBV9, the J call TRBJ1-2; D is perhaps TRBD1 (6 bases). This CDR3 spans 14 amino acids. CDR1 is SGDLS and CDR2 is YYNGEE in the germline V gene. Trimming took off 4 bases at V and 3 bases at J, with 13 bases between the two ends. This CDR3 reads CASSPGESYYGYTF. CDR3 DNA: TGTGCCAGCAGCCCAGGGGAATCCTACTATGGCTACACCTTC. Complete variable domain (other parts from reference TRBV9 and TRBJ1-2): DSGVTQTPKHLITATGQRVTLRCSPRSGDLSVYWYQQSLDQGLQFLIQYYNGEERAKGNILERFSAQQFPDLHSELNLSSLELGDSALYFCASSPGESYYGYTFGSGTRLTVV.